The 5 T cell receptor beta chains reported below all come from one sample, sequenced in a study of cytomegalovirus exposure and HLA in healthy donors. Vbeta (60) and Jbeta (13) primers were used in the PCR. Produced via immunoSEQ multiplex PCR; TCRdb's table is partial and in-frame only. The sample lists 130,000 to 150,000 clones; roughly 78% were seen once. The specimen sequenced was PBMCs. These receptors all stem from a female donor in good health and CMV-seronegative.

The chain employs TRBV4-1 and TRBJ2-1; 8 bases align to TRBD2. This CDR3 region has 16 residues. V was clipped by 4 bases and J by 8 bases; unmatched bases: 13. Germline V gene lookup returns CDR1 MGHRA and CDR2 YSYEKL. CDR3 DNA: TGCGCCAGCAGCCGAGGAGCGGGAGAGGTAGGGTATGAGCAGTTCTTC. This encodes CASSRGAGEVGYEQFF.

This chain links TRBV29-1 with TRBJ2-3; D possibly corresponds to TRBD2 (7 bases). The V gene's germline CDR1 is SQVTM and CDR2 ANQGSEA. The V gene lost 6 bases and the J gene lost 6 bases, with 19 bases spanning the gap. The CDR3 is made up of 14 amino acids. The CDR3 region has the DNA TGCAGCGTCCTTGGAGGGGGGGCGTTTGATACGCAGTATTTT. It yields the protein CSVLGGGAFDTQYF.

V gene TRBV7-3 combines with J gene TRBJ2-1, with 13 bases identical to TRBD2. The germline V gene encodes CDR1 SGHTA and CDR2 FQGTGA. The CDR3 runs to 20 residues. V lost 4 bases and J lost 6; bases outside the gene matches: 18. The CDR3 region is CASSSQMGLAGSLAANEQFF. The CDR3 DNA sequence: TGTGCCAGCAGCTCCCAAATGGGACTAGCGGGATCTTTAGCAGCCAATGAGCAGTTCTTC.

The count of this clone is one. The chain's CDR3 is CASSPGTGSTDTQYF. CDR3 in DNA: TGTGCCAGCAGCCCGGGGACAGGGTCCACAGATACGCAGTATTTT. The chain uses TRBV7-9 and TRBJ2-3; TRBD1 matches at 9 bases. Looked up from germline, CDR1 is SEHNR and CDR2 is FQNEAQ (reference sequence). This CDR3 spans 15 amino acids. Trimming took 5 bases from V and 2 from J; bases not matched to a gene: 5.

V gene TRBV6-1 combines with J gene TRBJ1-5; tentatively, D is TRBD1 (5 bases). Deletions cut 0 bases from V and 2 bases from J, with 11 bases between. The CDR3 totals 16 residues. Germline V lookup: CDR1 MNHNS, CDR2 SASEGT. CDR3 in amino acids: CASSEALGGGNQPQHF. The DNA of the CDR3 is TGTGCCAGCAGTGAAGCGCTGGGGGGAGGCAATCAGCCCCAGCATTTT.